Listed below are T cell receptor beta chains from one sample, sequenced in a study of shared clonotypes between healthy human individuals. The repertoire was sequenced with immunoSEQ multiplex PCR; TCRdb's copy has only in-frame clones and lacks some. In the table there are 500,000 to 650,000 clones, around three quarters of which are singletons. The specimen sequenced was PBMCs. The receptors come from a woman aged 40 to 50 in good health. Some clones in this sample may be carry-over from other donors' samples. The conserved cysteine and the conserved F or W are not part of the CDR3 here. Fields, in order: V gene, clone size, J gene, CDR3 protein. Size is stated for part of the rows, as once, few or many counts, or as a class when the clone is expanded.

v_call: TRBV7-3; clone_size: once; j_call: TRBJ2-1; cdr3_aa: ASSPGTGILNEQF
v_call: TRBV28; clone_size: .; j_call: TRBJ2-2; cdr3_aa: ASSSYRHLNTGELF
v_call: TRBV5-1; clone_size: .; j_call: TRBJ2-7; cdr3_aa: ASSLASGIGEQY
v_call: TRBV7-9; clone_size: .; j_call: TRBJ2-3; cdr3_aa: ASSLDLTGGKTDTQY
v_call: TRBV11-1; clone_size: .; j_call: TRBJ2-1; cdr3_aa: ASSLATTGEVDEQF
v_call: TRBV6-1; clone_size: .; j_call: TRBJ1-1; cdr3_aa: ASSVQGSRGTEAF
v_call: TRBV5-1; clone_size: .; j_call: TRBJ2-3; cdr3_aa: ASSATETGTQY
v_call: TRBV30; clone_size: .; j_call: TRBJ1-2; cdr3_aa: AWSVQLGREGGYT
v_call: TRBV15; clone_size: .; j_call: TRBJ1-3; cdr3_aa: ATSRDYGGGNTIY
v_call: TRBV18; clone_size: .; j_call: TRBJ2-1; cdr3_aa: ASSPATGWDNEQF
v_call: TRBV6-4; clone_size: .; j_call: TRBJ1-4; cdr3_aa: ASSEVPGSNEKLF
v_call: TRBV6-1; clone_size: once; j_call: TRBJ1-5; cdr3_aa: ARTRDHSSNQPQH
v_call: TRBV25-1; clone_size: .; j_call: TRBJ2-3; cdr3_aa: ASSEWRDSTDTQY
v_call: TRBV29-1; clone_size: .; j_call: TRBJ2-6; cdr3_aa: SVAVSGANVLT
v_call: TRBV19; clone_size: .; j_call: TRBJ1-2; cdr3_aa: ASLITPGQGGGYT
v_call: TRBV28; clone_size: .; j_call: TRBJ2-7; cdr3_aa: ASSLAGPNYEQY
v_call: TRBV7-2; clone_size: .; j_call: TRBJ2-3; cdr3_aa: ASSPRTADTQY
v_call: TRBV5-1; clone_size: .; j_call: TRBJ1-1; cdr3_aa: ASSFGTVGTEAF
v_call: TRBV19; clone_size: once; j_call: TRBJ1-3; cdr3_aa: ASSPSTSGNTIY
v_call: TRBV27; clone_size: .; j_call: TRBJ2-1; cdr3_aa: ASGKDYHSYNEQF
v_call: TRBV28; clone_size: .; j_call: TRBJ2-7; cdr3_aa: ASSPVDRDAYEQY
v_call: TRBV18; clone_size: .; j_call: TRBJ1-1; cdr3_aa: ASSLDSRLNTEAF
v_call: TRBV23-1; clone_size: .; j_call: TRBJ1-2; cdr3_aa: ASSHRDRGFYGYT
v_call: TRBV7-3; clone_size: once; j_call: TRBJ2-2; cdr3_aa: ASKRQGDTGELF
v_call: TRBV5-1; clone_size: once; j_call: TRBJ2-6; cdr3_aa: ASSRDFGSGANVLT
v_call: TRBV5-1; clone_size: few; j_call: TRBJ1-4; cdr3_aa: ASSHGTGDEKLF
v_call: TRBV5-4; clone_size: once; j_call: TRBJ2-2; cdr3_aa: AGGRADTGELF
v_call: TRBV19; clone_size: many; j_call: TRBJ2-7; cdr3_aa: ATSGISYEQY
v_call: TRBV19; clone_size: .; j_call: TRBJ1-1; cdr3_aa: ASSMSRDTEAF
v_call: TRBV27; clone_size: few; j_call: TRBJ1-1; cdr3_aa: ASSGLTGLTNTEAF
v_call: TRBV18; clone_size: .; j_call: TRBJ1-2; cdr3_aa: ASSPRQDGYT
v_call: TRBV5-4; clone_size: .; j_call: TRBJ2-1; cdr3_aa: ASSTPGTSGNNEQF
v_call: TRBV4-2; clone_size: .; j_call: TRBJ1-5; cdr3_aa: ASSHGPHGNQPQH
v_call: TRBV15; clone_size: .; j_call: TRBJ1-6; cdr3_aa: ATSRDNSPLH
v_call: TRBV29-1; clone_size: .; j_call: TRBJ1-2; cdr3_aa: SVGRTGGSYGYT
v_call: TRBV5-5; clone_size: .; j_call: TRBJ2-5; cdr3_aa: ASSSTSGSGETQY
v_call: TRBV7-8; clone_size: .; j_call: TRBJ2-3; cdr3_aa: ASSPGGPDTQY
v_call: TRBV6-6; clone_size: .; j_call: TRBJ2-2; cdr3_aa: ASKERANTGELF
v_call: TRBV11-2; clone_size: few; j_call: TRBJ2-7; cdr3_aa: ASSFGQAYEQY
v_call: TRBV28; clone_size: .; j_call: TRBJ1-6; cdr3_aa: ASSPYRGAGSSPLH
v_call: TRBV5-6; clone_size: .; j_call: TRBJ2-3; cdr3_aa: ASSLGSSTDTQY
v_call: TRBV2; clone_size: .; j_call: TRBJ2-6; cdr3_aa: ASTNRAGVAGANVLT
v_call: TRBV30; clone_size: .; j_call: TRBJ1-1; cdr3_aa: ARGGETTLNTEAF
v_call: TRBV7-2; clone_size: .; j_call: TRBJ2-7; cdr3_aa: ASSFGTSGEPYEQY
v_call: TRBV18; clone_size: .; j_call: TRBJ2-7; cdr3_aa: ASSQGATYEQY
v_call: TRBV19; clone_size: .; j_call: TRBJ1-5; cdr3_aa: ASSGARQGFSNQPQH
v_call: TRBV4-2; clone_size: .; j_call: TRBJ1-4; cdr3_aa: ASSRQDTDEKLF